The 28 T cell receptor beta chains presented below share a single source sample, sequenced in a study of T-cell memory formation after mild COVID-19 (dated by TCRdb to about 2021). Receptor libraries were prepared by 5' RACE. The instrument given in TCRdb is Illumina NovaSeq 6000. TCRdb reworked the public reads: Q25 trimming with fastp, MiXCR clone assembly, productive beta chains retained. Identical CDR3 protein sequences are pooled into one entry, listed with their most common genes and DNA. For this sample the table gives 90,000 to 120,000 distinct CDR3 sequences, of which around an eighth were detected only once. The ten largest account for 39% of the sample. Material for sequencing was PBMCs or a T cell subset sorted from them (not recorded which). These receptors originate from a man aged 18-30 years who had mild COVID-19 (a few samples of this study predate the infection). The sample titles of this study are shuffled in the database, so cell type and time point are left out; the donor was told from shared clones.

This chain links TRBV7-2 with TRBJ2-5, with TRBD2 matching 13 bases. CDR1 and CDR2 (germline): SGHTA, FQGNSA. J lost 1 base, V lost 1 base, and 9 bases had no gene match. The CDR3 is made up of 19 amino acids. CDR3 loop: CASSLGGWGLAGLQETQYF. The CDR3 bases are TGTGCCAGCAGCTTAGGGGGTTGGGGACTAGCGGGGCTCCAAGAGACCCAGTACTTC.

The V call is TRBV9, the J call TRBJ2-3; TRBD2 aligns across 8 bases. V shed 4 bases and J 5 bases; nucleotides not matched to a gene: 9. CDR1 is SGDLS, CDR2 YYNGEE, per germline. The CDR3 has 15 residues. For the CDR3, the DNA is TGTGCCAGCAGCCGCCCAAGCGGGGGAATAGATACGCAGTATTTT. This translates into CASSRPSGGIDTQYF.

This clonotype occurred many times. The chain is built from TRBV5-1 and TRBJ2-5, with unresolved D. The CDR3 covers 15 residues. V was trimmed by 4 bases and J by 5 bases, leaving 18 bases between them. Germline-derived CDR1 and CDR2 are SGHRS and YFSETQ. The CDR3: CASSPRFPGWETQYF. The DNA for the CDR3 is TGCGCCAGCAGCCCCCGTTTCCCAGGCTGGGAGACCCAGTACTTC.

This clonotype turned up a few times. CDR3 in DNA: TGTGCCAGCAGCTTCCCCCGGGACGAGCAGTACTTC. This gives the protein CASSFPRDEQYF. The genes are TRBV11-2 and TRBJ2-7, with no clear D. The length of the CDR3 is 12 residues. Trimming left V 3 bases short and J 5 bases short, with 8 bases between. Germline lookup yields CDR1 SGHAT and CDR2 FQNNGV.

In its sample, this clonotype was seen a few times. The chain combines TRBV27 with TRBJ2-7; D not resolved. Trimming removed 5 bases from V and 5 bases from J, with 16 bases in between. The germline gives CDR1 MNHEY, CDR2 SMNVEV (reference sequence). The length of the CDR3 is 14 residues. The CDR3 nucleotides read TGTGCCAGCAGTCTCTTAATTCAGGACCACGAGCAGTACTTC. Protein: CASSLLIQDHEQYF.

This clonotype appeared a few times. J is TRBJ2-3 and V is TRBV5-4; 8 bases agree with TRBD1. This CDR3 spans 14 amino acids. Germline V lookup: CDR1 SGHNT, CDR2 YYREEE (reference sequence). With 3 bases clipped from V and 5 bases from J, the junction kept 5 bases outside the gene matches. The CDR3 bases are TGTGCCAGCAGCTCGGGGACAGGTAGAGATACGCAGTATTTT. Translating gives CASSSGTGRDTQYF.

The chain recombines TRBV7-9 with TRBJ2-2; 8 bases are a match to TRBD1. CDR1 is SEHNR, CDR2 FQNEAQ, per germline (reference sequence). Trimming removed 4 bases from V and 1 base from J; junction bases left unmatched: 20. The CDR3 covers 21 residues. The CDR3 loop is CASSSTWGRDRKPMNTGELFF. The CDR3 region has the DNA TGTGCCAGCAGCTCGACGTGGGGTCGGGACAGGAAACCAATGAACACCGGGGAGCTGTTTTTT. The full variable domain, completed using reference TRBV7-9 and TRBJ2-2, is DTGVSQNPRHKITKRGQNVTFRCDPISEHNRLYWYRQTLGQGPEFLTYFQNEAQLEKSRLLSDRFSAERPKGSFSTLEIQRTEQGDSAMYLCASSSTWGRDRKPMNTGELFFGEGSRLTVL.

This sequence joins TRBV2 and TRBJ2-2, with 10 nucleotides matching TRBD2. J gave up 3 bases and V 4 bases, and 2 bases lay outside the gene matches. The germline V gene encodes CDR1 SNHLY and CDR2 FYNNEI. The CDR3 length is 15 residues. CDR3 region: CASSALAGDTGELFF. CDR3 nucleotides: TGTGCCAGCAGTGCGCTAGCGGGGGACACCGGGGAGCTGTTTTTT.

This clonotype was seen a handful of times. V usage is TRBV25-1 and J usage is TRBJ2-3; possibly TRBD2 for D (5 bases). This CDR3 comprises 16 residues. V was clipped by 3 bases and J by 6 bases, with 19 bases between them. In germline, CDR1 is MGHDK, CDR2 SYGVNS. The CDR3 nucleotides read TGTGCCAGCAGTGACCCGGGATCGGTAGCCGGGGATACGCAGTATTTT. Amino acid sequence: CASSDPGSVAGDTQYF.

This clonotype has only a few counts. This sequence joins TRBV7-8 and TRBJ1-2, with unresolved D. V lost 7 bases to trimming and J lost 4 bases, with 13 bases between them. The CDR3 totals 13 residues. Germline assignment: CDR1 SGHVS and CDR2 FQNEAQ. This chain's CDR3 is CASNDGQSYGYTF. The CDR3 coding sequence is TGTGCCAGCAATGATGGGCAGAGCTATGGCTACACCTTC.

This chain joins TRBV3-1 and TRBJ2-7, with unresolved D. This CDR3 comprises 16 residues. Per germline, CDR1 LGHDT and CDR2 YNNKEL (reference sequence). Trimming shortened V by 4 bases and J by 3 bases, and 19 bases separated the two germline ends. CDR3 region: CASSPTWTEINYEQYF. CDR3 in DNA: TGTGCCAGCAGCCCTACCTGGACGGAAATCAACTACGAGCAGTACTTC.

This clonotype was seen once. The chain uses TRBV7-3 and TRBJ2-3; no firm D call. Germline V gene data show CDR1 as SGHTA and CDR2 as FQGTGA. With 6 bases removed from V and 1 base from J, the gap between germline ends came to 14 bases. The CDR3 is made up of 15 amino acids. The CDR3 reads CASRPPGDGTDTQYF. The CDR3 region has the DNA TGTGCCAGCAGGCCCCCGGGCGATGGCACAGATACGCAGTATTTT.

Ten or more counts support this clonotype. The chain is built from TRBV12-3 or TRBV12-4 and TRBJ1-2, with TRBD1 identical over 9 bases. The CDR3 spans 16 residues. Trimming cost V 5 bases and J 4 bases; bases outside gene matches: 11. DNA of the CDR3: TGTGCCAGCAGTAAACCGGGACAGGGAATTCCCTATGGCTACACCTTC. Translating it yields CASSKPGQGIPYGYTF.

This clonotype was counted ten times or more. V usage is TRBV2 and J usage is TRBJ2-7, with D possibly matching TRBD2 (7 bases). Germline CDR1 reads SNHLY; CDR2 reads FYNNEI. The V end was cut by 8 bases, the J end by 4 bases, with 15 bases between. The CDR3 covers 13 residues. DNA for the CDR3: TGTGCCAGCGGGGGGGCAGGAGGGTACGAGCAGTACTTC. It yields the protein CASGGAGGYEQYF.

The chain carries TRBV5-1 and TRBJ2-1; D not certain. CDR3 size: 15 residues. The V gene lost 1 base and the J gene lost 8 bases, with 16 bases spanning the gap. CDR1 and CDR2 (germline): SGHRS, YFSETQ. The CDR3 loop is CASSLYRFYGDEQFF. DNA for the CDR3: TGCGCCAGCAGCTTGTATCGGTTTTATGGCGATGAGCAGTTCTTC.

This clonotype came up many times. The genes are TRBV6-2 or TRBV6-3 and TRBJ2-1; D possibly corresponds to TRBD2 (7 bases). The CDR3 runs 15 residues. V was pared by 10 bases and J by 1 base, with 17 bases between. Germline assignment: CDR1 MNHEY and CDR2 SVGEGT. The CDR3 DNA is TGTGCCACCAGGTGGGCGGGGGCGTCCTACAATGAGCAGTTCTTC. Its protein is CATRWAGASYNEQFF.

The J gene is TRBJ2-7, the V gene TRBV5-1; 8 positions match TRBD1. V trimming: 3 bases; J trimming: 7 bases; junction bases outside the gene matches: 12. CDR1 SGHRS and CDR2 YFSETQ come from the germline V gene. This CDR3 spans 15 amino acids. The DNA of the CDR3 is TGCGCCAGCAGCTCGTCCGGGACAGGTGCTATGGAGCAGTACTTC. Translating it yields CASSSSGTGAMEQYF. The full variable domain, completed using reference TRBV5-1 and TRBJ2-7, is KAGVTQTPRYLIKTRGQQVTLSCSPISGHRSVSWYQQTPGQGLQFLFEYFSETQRNKGNFPGRFSGRQFSNSRSEMNVSTLELGDSALYLCASSSSGTGAMEQYFGPGTRLTVT.

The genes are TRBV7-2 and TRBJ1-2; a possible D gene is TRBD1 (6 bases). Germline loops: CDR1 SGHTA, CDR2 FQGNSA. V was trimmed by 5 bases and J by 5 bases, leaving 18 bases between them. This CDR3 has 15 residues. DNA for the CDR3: TGTGCCAGCAGCATAACAGGGTCCCCCTATTATGGCTACACCTTC. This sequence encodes CASSITGSPYYGYTF.

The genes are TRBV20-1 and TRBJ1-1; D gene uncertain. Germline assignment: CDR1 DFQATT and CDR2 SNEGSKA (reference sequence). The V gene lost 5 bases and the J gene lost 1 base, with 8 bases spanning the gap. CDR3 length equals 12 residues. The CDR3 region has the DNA TGCAGTGCTGTCAAGAAGAACACTGAAGCTTTCTTT. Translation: CSAVKKNTEAFF.

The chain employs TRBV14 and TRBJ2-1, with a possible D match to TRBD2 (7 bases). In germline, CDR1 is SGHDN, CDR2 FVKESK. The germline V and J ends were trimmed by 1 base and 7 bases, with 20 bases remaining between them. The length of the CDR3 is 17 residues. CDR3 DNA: TGTGCCAGCAGCCAAGGGCTTGGGGGGGGGCTCTGGAATGAGCAGTTCTTC. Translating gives CASSQGLGGGLWNEQFF.

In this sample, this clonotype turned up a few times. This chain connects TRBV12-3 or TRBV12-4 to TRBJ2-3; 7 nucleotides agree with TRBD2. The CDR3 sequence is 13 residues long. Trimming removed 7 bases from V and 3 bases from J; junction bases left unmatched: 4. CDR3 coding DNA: TGTGCCAGCACCTTGGGAGGGACAGATACGCAGTATTTT. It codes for CASTLGGTDTQYF.

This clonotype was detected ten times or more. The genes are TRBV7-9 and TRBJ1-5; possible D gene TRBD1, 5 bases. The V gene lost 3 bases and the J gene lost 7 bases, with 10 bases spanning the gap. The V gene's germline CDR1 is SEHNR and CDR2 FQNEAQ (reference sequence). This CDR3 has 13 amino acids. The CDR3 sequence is CASSLGGGQPQHF. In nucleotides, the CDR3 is TGTGCCAGCAGCTTGGGGGGTGGCCAGCCCCAGCATTTT.

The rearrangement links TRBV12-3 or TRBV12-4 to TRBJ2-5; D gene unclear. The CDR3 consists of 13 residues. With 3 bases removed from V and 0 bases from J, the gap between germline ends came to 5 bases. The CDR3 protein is CASSFEYQETQYF. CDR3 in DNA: TGTGCCAGCAGTTTCGAGTACCAAGAGACCCAGTACTTC.

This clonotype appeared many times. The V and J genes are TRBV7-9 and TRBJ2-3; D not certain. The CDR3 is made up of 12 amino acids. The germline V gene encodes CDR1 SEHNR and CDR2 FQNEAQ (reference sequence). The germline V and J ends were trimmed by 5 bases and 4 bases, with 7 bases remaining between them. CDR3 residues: CASSPRSDTQYF. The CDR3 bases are TGTGCCAGCAGCCCAAGGTCAGATACGCAGTATTTT.

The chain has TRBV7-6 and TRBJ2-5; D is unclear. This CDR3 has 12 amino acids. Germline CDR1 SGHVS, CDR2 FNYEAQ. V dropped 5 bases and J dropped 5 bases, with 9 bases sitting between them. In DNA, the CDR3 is TGTGCCAGCAGCACACAACGGGAGACCCAGTACTTC. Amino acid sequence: CASSTQRETQYF.

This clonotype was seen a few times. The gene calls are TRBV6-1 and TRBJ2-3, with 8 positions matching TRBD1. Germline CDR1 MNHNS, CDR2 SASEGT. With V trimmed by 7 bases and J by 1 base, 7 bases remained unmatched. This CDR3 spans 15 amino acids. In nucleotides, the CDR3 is TGTGCCAGCACTCAAGACAGGGGACGCACAGATACGCAGTATTTT. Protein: CASTQDRGRTDTQYF.

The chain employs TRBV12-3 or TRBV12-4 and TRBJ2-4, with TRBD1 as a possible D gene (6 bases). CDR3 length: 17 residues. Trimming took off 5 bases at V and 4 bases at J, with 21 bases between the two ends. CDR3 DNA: TGTGCCAGCAGTACCCTAGGAGGACAGAAAAAGAAAAACATTCAGTACTTC. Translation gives CASSTLGGQKKKNIQYF.

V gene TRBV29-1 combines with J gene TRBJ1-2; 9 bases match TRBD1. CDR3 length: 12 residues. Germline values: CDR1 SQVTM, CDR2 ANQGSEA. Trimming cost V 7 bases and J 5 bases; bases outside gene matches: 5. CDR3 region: CSALGQGYGYTF. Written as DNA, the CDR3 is TGCAGCGCCCTGGGACAGGGATATGGCTACACCTTC.